Below, one TCR beta chain is given with its context. This receptor's antigen is unknown. No base quality values were provided; no much bigger clone lies one nucleotide off. This record comes from a study of blood T cell repertoires in COVID-19 (dated by TCRdb to the early 2020s). At the level of the whole study: The collaborator samples originated in the United States, Italy and Spain and spanned the acute and convalescent phases of COVID-19. The samples were drawn from the first 160 participants of the ongoing ImmuneRACE study and from under 1,500 subjects provided by 6 global collaborators. Where available, HLA class I and class II types were obtained from metadata supplied by the sample provider rather than from assay-based typing. The repertoires were released in a freely available public database meant as a resource for research on the immune response to SARS-CoV-2. Sample metadata almost always included a de-identified subject ID, COVID-19 status, age in years and sex. The prospective study material was composed of cDNA or gDNA derived from T cells, B-cell-depleted T cells, or PBMCs. The dataset comprised deeply sampled blood TCRbeta repertoires from subjects exposed to, actively infected with, or recovered from COVID-19. The study at large found these results: Clinical and demographic metadata were provided uncurated, with the amount varying by source and participant.

One collaborating source in Seattle enrolled patients during active infection and followed them longitudinally through the course of disease. Whole blood was collected in K2EDTA tubes by collaborating institutions according to the institutions' own protocols. Collaborator samples were shipped for TCRbeta analysis as frozen whole blood, isolated PBMCs, or DNA extracted from either sample type. TCRbeta CDR3 regions were amplified from genomic DNA by means of the immunoSEQ Assay, a bias-controlled multiplex PCR. The source study handled its data this way. Within the assay, amplification of reference gene primers was used to estimate how many nucleated cells each sample contained. To quantify the absolute abundance of each unique TCRbeta CDR3 rearrangement, sequence reads were collapsed and filtered. For each sample, productive Simpson clonality was calculated as the square root of Simpson's diversity index over productive rearrangements. In TCRdb, the immuneACCESS table is reduced to in-frame sequences with V and J assigned. These tables do not hold every clone; where another copy was compared, an unresolved V gene accounts for under half, and the others remain unexplained. The DNA was the basis for D and trimming; V, J and clone size are from that table. Here the sample has under 250,000 clones; approximately 84% occur a single time. About 9.9% of the sample is in the top ten clones.

The sample consisted of peripheral blood. This sequence was found in a man in his fifties or sixties with COVID-19, enrolled during active disease.

CDR3 loop: CASRIDRGNQPQHF. The DNA reads TGTGCCAGTAGAATCGACAGGGGCAATCAGCCCCAGCATTTT. This receptor chain uses TRBV19 and TRBJ1-5; 7 bases in the middle match TRBD1. At the junction V is shortened by 6 bases and J by 2 bases; bases outside the gene matches: 4. The germline V gene (reference sequence) provides CDR1 LNHDA and CDR2 SQIVND. Taken from cysteine to phenylalanine, the CDR3 has 14 residues. Only CDR3 DNA is held: 42 bases, read in frame from base 1.